This T cell receptor beta chain was found in a study of OX40 agonist ivuxolimab in advanced cancers. Sequenced by immunoSEQ multiplex PCR; TCRdb stores in-frame clones only, minus some. The data contain about 55,000 clones, around nine tenths of them singletons. The CDR3 totals 16 residues. CDR1 LGHNA and CDR2 YNFKEQ come from the germline V gene. V gave up 1 base and J gave up 0 bases, with 9 bases separating them. Details on this clone: Antigen unknown.

Study findings and constraints: Among the least clonally expanded were partial responders at 0.1-3.0 mg/kg.

Prior autoimmune disease or systemic immunosuppression barred patients. Peripheral blood came from all dose cohorts at three timepoints. This rearrangement joins TRBV4-2 to TRBJ1-4; D uncertain. The sequence derives from an adult with an advanced solid tumor such as melanoma, head and neck, liver or kidney cancer. Here the sequenced sample was CD4+ or CD8+ T cells sorted from blood, taken in a trial of the OX40 agonist ivuxolimab. The DNA of the CDR3 is TGTGCCAGCAGCCAAGCCCCTTCTGCAACTAATGAAAAACTGTTTTTT. This gives the protein CASSQAPSATNEKLFF.